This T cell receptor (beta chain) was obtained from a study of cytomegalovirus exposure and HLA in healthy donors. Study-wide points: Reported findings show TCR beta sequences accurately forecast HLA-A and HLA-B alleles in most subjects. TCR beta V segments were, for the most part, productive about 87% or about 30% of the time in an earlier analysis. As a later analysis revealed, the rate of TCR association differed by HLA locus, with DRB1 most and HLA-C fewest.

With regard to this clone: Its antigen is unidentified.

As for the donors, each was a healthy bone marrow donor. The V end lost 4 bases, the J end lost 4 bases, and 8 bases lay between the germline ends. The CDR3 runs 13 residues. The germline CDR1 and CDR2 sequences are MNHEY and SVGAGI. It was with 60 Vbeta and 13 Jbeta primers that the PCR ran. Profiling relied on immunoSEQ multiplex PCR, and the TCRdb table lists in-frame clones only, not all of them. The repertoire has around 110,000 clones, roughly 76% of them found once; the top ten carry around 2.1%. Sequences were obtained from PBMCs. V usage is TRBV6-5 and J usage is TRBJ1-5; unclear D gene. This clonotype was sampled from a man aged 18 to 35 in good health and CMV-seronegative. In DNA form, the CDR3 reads TGTGCCAGCAGTTTAGCGGGGAATCAGCCCCAGCATTTT. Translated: CASSLAGNQPQHF.